This T cell receptor (beta chain) is from a study of T cell clonotyping in hematopoietic cell transplantation. Time point given: recipient sample about 28 days before transplant, after cytoreduction. Here immunoSEQ multiplex PCR was the method, and the copy in TCRdb shows in-frame clones only, minus some. The sample lists 45,000 or so clones; approximately 82% were seen once. The CDR3 is 16 amino acids. The germline gives CDR1 SEHNR, CDR2 FQNEAQ (reference sequence). With 2 bases removed from V and 5 bases from J, the gap between germline ends came to 16 bases. The sample consisted of peripheral blood mononuclear cells, taken before stem cell transplant. The source is a man in his 60s with myelodysplastic syndrome. Some clones in this sample may be carry-over from other donors' samples. V and J are TRBV7-9 and TRBJ2-1; possible D gene TRBD2, 6 bases. CDR3 residues: CASSLPSRGGDNEQFF. The CDR3 bases are TGTGCCAGCAGCTTACCCTCCCGTGGAGGGGACAATGAGCAGTTCTTC.